These 20 T cell receptor beta chains were all obtained from the same sample, sequenced in a study of T cell changes during pregnancy in multiple sclerosis. The protocol was immunoSEQ multiplex PCR, while the TCRdb copy is restricted to in-frame clones and leaves out a portion. Altogether under 35,000 clones are present, about 89% being singletons, with the ten largest covering about 6.4%. The starting material was CD8+ T cells from peripheral blood mononuclear cells, obtained in the second trimester of pregnancy. Receptors were obtained from a female donor with multiple sclerosis, enrolled in a pregnancy study.

The genes are TRBV7-8 and TRBJ2-1, with D hard to call. The CDR3 runs 12 residues. Germline V gene data show CDR1 as SGHVS and CDR2 as FQNEAQ. The V end was cut by 0 bases, the J end by 9 bases, with 6 bases between. In DNA form, the CDR3 reads TGTGCCAGCAGCTTAGCTAGTCCTGAGCAGTTCTTC. Amino acid sequence: CASSLASPEQFF.

The gene calls are TRBV4-2 and TRBJ2-2; D perhaps matches TRBD1 (6 bases). The CDR3 totals 14 residues. The germline CDR1 and CDR2 sequences are LGHNA and YNFKEQ. Trimming stripped 2 bases from V and 8 bases from J, with 12 bases between. CDR3 region: CASSQKGDPGELFF. The CDR3 DNA reads TGTGCCAGCAGCCAAAAGGGGGACCCAGGGGAGCTGTTTTTT.

The chain carries TRBV6-5 and TRBJ2-1; D is unclear. This CDR3 spans 16 amino acids. Germline V gene sequence: CDR1 MNHEY, CDR2 SVGAGI. V was cut by 0 bases and J by 0 bases, with 9 bases left in between. CDR3 sequence (DNA): TGTGCCAGCAGTTACTCGAAGAGGAGCTCCTACAATGAGCAGTTCTTC. Translated, it gives CASSYSKRSSYNEQFF.

This clone was detected once. This chain connects TRBV28 to TRBJ1-2; maybe TRBD1 (6 bases). The CDR3 has 11 residues. Looked up from germline, CDR1 is MDHEN and CDR2 is SYDVKM. The V and J ends lost 9 bases and 4 bases respectively, with 9 bases between them. CDR3 sequence: CASSQGYGYTF. CDR3 DNA: TGTGCCAGTTCACAGGGCTATGGCTACACCTTC.

This clone was seen just once. The chain employs TRBV2 and TRBJ2-4, with 14 bases that match TRBD2. The CDR3 covers 19 residues. V was clipped by 3 bases and J by 0 bases; unmatched bases: 7. Germline V gene data show CDR1 as SNHLY and CDR2 as FYNNEI. CDR3 loop: CASSETSGRARGAKNIQYF. In DNA form, the CDR3 reads TGTGCCAGCAGTGAGACTAGCGGGAGGGCCAGAGGAGCCAAAAACATTCAGTACTTC. Based on the CDR3 plus reference TRBV2 and TRBJ2-4, the full variable domain is EPEVTQTPSHQVTQMGQEVILRCVPISNHLYFYWYRQILGQKVEFLVSFYNNEISEKSEIFDDQFSVERPDGSNFTLKIRSTKLEDSAMYFCASSETSGRARGAKNIQYFGAGTRLSVL.

The rearrangement joins TRBV27 to TRBJ2-7, with 13 bases that match TRBD2. J gave up 5 bases and V 5 bases, and 9 bases lay outside the gene matches. The CDR3 totals 16 residues. The germline CDR1 and CDR2 sequences are MNHEY and SMNVEV (reference sequence). The CDR3 sequence is CASSPDTSGRGHEQYF. CDR3 nucleotides: TGTGCCAGCAGTCCTGACACTAGCGGGAGGGGGCACGAGCAGTACTTC.

The chain recombines TRBV7-3 with TRBJ2-5; D is uncertain. V shed 0 bases and J shed 1 base, with 9 bases lying between them. Germline CDR1 SGHTA, CDR2 FQGTGA. The CDR3 runs 15 residues. Written as DNA, the CDR3 is TGTGCCAGCAGCTTAACAGTGGGCACCCAAGAGACCCAGTACTTC. Protein: CASSLTVGTQETQYF.

The chain uses TRBV7-9 and TRBJ2-5, with 11 bases matching TRBD2. Unmatched junction bases numbered 1, after V lost 5 bases and J lost 2 bases. Per the germline V gene, CDR1 is SEHNR and CDR2 is FQNEAQ (reference sequence). The CDR3 sequence is 14 residues long. The CDR3 coding sequence is TGTGCCAGCAGCCGGACTAGCGGGCAAGAGACCCAGTACTTC. Residues: CASSRTSGQETQYF.

This clone was picked up one time. V is TRBV2 and J is TRBJ2-1; 7 bases fit TRBD2. Germline trimming cut 2 bases from V and 10 bases from J; bases unmatched to any gene: 5. Germline V CDR1 and CDR2: SNHLY, FYNNEI. The CDR3 is 13 amino acids. The CDR3 is CASSERLAPEQFF. The CDR3 nucleotides are TGTGCCAGCAGTGAAAGACTAGCTCCGGAGCAGTTCTTC.

This clone was observed a single time. The chain combines TRBV12-5 with TRBJ2-2; D remains unclear. CDR1 and CDR2 from the germline V gene are LGHNT and FRNRAP. The V and J ends lost 3 bases and 6 bases respectively, with 8 bases between them. CDR3 length: 13 residues. CDR3 coding DNA: TGTGCTAGTGGTTTTCCGGGTCCCGGGGAGCTGTTTTTT. The encoded protein is CASGFPGPGELFF.

This chain joins TRBV10-3 and TRBJ2-1; TRBD2 aligns across 8 bases. CDR3 size: 15 residues. Trimming at V came to 2 bases and at J to 5 bases, leaving 5 bases not matched to a gene. Germline-derived CDR1 and CDR2 are ENHRY and SYGVKD. CDR3: CAISEILAVDNEQFF. The CDR3 DNA reads as TGTGCCATCAGTGAGATACTAGCGGTGGACAATGAGCAGTTCTTC.

The chain uses TRBV4-1 and TRBJ1-1; weak D call: TRBD1 (6 bases). The CDR3 runs 15 residues. CDR1 and CDR2 (germline): MGHRA, YSYEKL. Between the trimmed V and J ends, which lost 4 bases and 0 bases, there was a span of 12 bases. Here the CDR3 reads CASSPGQGMNTEAFF. DNA of the CDR3: TGCGCCAGCAGCCCTGGGCAGGGGATGAACACTGAAGCTTTCTTT.

The chain joins TRBV2 to TRBJ1-4, with TRBD1 matching over 8 bases. The CDR3 has 14 residues. V gave up 7 bases and J gave up 8 bases; unmatched junction bases: 9. Germline-derived CDR1 and CDR2 are SNHLY and FYNNEI. The CDR3 loop reads CASTWTGWEEKLFF. CDR3 DNA sequence: TGTGCCAGCACTTGGACAGGGTGGGAGGAAAAACTGTTTTTT. The full variable domain, its missing parts supplied by reference TRBV2 and TRBJ1-4, is EPEVTQTPSHQVTQMGQEVILRCVPISNHLYFYWYRQILGQKVEFLVSFYNNEISEKSEIFDDQFSVERPDGSNFTLKIRSTKLEDSAMYFCASTWTGWEEKLFFGSGTQLSVL.

This clone was seen only once. The chain employs TRBV6-6 and TRBJ2-1; 9 bases align to TRBD2. CDR1 is MNHNY, CDR2 SVGAGI, per germline (reference sequence). J lost 9 bases, V lost 2 bases, and 8 bases had no gene match. This CDR3 has 15 residues. The CDR3 here is CASSYSAGGSGEQFF. The CDR3 nucleotides are TGTGCCAGCAGTTACAGCGCGGGAGGGAGCGGTGAGCAGTTCTTC.

The chain carries TRBV27 and TRBJ2-7, with 12 nucleotides matching TRBD1. Trimming cost V 6 bases and J 7 bases; bases outside gene matches: 7. Germline V gene data show CDR1 as MNHEY and CDR2 as SMNVEV (reference sequence). CDR3 size: 14 residues. CDR3 region: CASRKGQGAIEQYF. The CDR3 bases are TGTGCCAGCAGAAAGGGACAGGGGGCGATAGAGCAGTACTTC.

V gene TRBV4-3 combines with J gene TRBJ1-1; D call uncertain. This CDR3 spans 15 amino acids. The V end was cut by 0 bases, the J end by 0 bases, with 8 bases between. CDR1 is LGHNA, CDR2 YSLEER, per germline. The CDR3 loop is CASSQDTVLNTEAFF. For the CDR3, the DNA is TGCGCCAGCAGCCAAGATACAGTCCTGAACACTGAAGCTTTCTTT.

The rearrangement uses TRBV4-1 and TRBJ1-1, with D possibly matching TRBD1 (6 bases). Trimming took off 1 base at V and 0 bases at J, with 15 bases between the two ends. Germline loops: CDR1 MGHRA, CDR2 YSYEKL. The CDR3 extends over 17 amino acids. The CDR3 sequence is CASSQAVPGELNTEAFF. The CDR3 region has the DNA TGCGCCAGCAGCCAAGCGGTACCAGGGGAGTTGAACACTGAAGCTTTCTTT.

V usage is TRBV7-9 and J usage is TRBJ2-7; D is unresolved. Deletions cut 5 bases from V and 2 bases from J, with 10 bases between. The length of the CDR3 is 13 residues. CDR1 and CDR2 (germline): SEHNR, FQNEAQ (reference sequence). Here the CDR3 DNA reads TGTGCCAGCAGCCCCGTCGCAGCCTACGAGCAGTACTTC. Amino acids: CASSPVAAYEQYF.

This chain connects TRBV6-1 to TRBJ2-5; D uncertain. The CDR3 runs to 13 residues. V lost 3 bases and J lost 0, with 5 bases in between. CDR1 and CDR2 (germline): MNHNS, SASEGT. The chain's CDR3 is CASSDRYQETQYF. The CDR3 nucleotides read TGTGCCAGCAGTGACAGGTACCAAGAGACCCAGTACTTC.

The chain uses TRBV11-3 and TRBJ2-3; 9 bases map to TRBD2. In germline, CDR1 is SGHNT, CDR2 YENEEA. The V gene end was trimmed by 5 bases and the J gene end by 0 bases; junction bases not matched to a gene: 3. The CDR3 is 15 residues long. CDR3 nucleotides: TGTGCCAGCAGCCCCACTAGCGGGAGCACAGATACGCAGTATTTT. Encoded protein: CASSPTSGSTDTQYF.